These 5 T cell receptor beta chains share one sample of origin, sequenced in a study of blood T cell repertoires in COVID-19. The method was immunoSEQ multiplex PCR; TCRdb's version includes in-frame clones alone and lacks a portion of them. The sample contains 200,000 to 250,000 clones, about 82% of which appear only once. The sequenced sample consisted of peripheral blood. These receptors all stem from a man at least 80 years old with acute or convalescent COVID-19.

The chain combines TRBV11-2 with TRBJ1-2; tentative D call: TRBD1 (5 bases). Germline V lookup: CDR1 SGHAT, CDR2 FQNNGV. Trimming removed 3 bases at V and 2 bases at J, with 16 bases between. The CDR3 spans 16 residues. CDR3 nucleotides: TGTGCCAGCAGCTTGTTGGAGGGGTATCAGAACTATGGCTACACCTTC. Its translation is CASSLLEGYQNYGYTF.

The sample holds a few counts of this clone. J is TRBJ2-1 and V is TRBV12-3 or TRBV12-4; the match to TRBD2 covers 7 bases. J was trimmed by 14 bases and V by 5 bases; bases with no gene match: 9. The CDR3 contains 12 residues. CDR3 protein: CASSVEWGGKFF. CDR3 coding DNA: TGTGCCAGCAGTGTGGAGTGGGGGGGAAAGTTCTTC.

The chain joins TRBV10-3 to TRBJ1-2; possibly TRBD1 for D (5 bases). V gave up 6 bases and J gave up 4 bases, with 9 bases separating them. CDR1 ENHRY and CDR2 SYGVKD come from the germline V gene. The CDR3 sequence is 12 residues long. In DNA form, the CDR3 reads TGTGCCATCAGCCCAAGGGGCTATGGCTACACCTTC. It is translated as CAISPRGYGYTF.

In its sample, this clone was seen a few times. The CDR3 DNA reads TGTGCCAGCAGTTTTTCTTATCTCGAAGAGACCCAGTACTTC. This gives the protein CASSFSYLEETQYF. This rearrangement joins TRBV6-5 to TRBJ2-5; D gene uncertain. CDR1 MNHEY and CDR2 SVGAGI come from the germline V gene. Trimming left V 4 bases short and J 3 bases short, with 12 bases between. The CDR3 is 14 residues long.

This clone was observed a handful of times. The chain links TRBV9 to TRBJ1-5; no definite D call. The V and J ends lost 3 bases and 6 bases respectively, with 13 bases between them. Looked up from germline, CDR1 is SGDLS and CDR2 is YYNGEE. The length of the CDR3 is 14 residues. CDR3 protein: CASSAGGFFQPQHF. The CDR3 DNA sequence: TGTGCCAGCAGCGCGGGAGGGTTTTTTCAGCCCCAGCATTTT.